The 13 T cell receptor beta chains in this list originate from one sample, sequenced in a study of Tregs in tolerant kidney transplant recipients. Sequenced by immunoSEQ multiplex PCR; TCRdb stores in-frame clones only, minus some. The sample lists fewer than 150,000 clones, around nine tenths occurring once. The source material was CD4+ T cells from blood. The receptors here all came from a human donor in good health.

The chain has TRBV7-9 and TRBJ1-2; TRBD1 aligns across 7 bases. J gave up 3 bases and V 6 bases, and 4 bases lay outside the gene matches. CDR3 size: 13 residues. Per the germline V gene, CDR1 is SEHNR and CDR2 is FQNEAQ (reference sequence). CDR3 residues: CASSRTGDYGYTF. The CDR3 bases are TGTGCCAGCAGTCGAACAGGGGACTATGGCTACACCTTC.

This chain joins TRBV11-2 and TRBJ2-5; TRBD2 aligns across 12 bases. Losses at the gene ends were 5 bases for V and 2 bases for J; bases not matched to a gene: 3. The CDR3 totals 15 residues. Looked up from germline, CDR1 is SGHAT and CDR2 is FQNNGV. This CDR3 reads CASSIGLAGQETQYF. CDR3 DNA: TGTGCCAGCAGCATCGGACTAGCGGGACAAGAGACCCAGTACTTC.

The V gene is TRBV19, the J gene TRBJ2-1; either TRBD1 or TRBD2 may fit D (5 bases each). The CDR3 length is 17 residues. Trimming left V 1 base short and J 7 bases short, with 20 bases between. The V gene's germline CDR1 is LNHDA and CDR2 SQIVND (reference sequence). Written as DNA, the CDR3 is TGTGCCAGTAGTATAGGTTGGGGGTTGACGGTTCAAAATGAGCAGTTCTTC. It yields the protein CASSIGWGLTVQNEQFF.

This rearrangement joins TRBV6-5 to TRBJ2-5, with TRBD1 identical over 10 bases. V trimming: 1 base; J trimming: 1 base; junction bases outside the gene matches: 0. CDR1 and CDR2 from the germline V gene are MNHEY and SVGAGI. The CDR3 has 15 amino acids. CDR3 sequence: CASSYWDRGQETQYF. The CDR3 DNA reads as TGTGCCAGCAGTTACTGGGACAGGGGCCAAGAGACCCAGTACTTC.

The V call is TRBV11-2, the J call TRBJ2-7, with a possible D match to TRBD1 (5 bases). Germline values: CDR1 SGHAT, CDR2 FQNNGV. The CDR3 sequence is 17 residues long. With 4 bases removed from V and 2 bases from J, the gap between germline ends came to 21 bases. This chain's CDR3 is CASSSWRRRGRTYEQYF. CDR3 sequence (DNA): TGTGCCAGCAGCTCTTGGAGACGAAGGGGCCGCACCTACGAGCAGTACTTC.

The J gene is TRBJ1-2, the V gene TRBV11-2; D might be TRBD1 (6 bases). Germline-derived CDR1 and CDR2 are SGHAT and FQNNGV. The V end was cut by 5 bases, the J end by 2 bases, with 15 bases between. The CDR3 consists of 15 residues. The CDR3 region is CASSRDGGANYGYTF. The CDR3 DNA reads TGTGCCAGCAGCCGTGACGGGGGGGCGAACTATGGCTACACCTTC.

The chain is built from TRBV6-6 and TRBJ1-1, with 7 bases fitting TRBD1. Germline CDR1 MNHNY, CDR2 SVGAGI (reference sequence). Trimming cost V 7 bases and J 1 base; bases outside gene matches: 3. This CDR3 is built from 13 residues. The CDR3 loop is CASKRQGNTEAFF. The CDR3 bases are TGTGCCAGCAAACGACAGGGGAACACTGAAGCTTTCTTT.

The chain couples TRBV2 to TRBJ2-7; TRBD1 matches 11 bases. Germline CDR1 is SNHLY and CDR2 is FYNNEI. V lost 6 bases to trimming and J lost 0 bases; unmatched junction nucleotides: 7. The CDR3 is 16 amino acids. DNA of the CDR3: TGTGCCAGCAGCCCGGGACAGGGGGGAAGCTCCTACGAGCAGTACTTC. Amino acid sequence: CASSPGQGGSSYEQYF.

This chain connects TRBV6-1 to TRBJ1-5; no definite D call. Trimming stripped 3 bases from V and 6 bases from J, with 12 bases between. The CDR3 extends over 14 amino acids. Germline V gene data show CDR1 as MNHNS and CDR2 as SASEGT. CDR3 residues: CASSDRSNSQPQHF. The CDR3 coding sequence is TGTGCCAGCAGTGACCGTTCCAATAGTCAGCCCCAGCATTTT.

The chain uses TRBV11-2 and TRBJ2-1; a possible D gene is TRBD1 (5 bases). With 3 bases removed from V and 1 base from J, the gap between germline ends came to 13 bases. CDR1 is SGHAT, CDR2 FQNNGV, per germline. The CDR3 loop spans 16 amino acids. Written as DNA, the CDR3 is TGTGCCAGCAGCTTCTACAGGACCAGTTCCTACAATGAGCAGTTCTTC. Translated: CASSFYRTSSYNEQFF.

The rearrangement links TRBV19 to TRBJ2-5; the D gene is possibly TRBD1 (5 bases). Gene TRBJ2-7 matches the end of the DNA better, so the J call may be wrong. Germline V CDR1 and CDR2: LNHDA, SQIVND (reference sequence). The CDR3 is 14 residues long. CDR3 nucleotides: TGTGCCAGTAGGACTGGGGCACAGGTCAACGAGCAGTACTTC. Protein: CASRTGAQVNEQYF.

This sequence joins TRBV11-2 and TRBJ2-3; 8 bases fit TRBD2. Trimming at V came to 3 bases and at J to 5 bases, leaving 10 bases not matched to a gene. CDR1 is SGHAT and CDR2 is FQNNGV in the germline V gene. The CDR3 contains 16 residues. CDR3 in amino acids: CASSFDGRALLDTQYF. For the CDR3, the DNA is TGTGCCAGCAGCTTTGACGGGAGGGCCCTTTTAGATACGCAGTATTTT.

The rearrangement links TRBV4-2 to TRBJ2-7; 7 bases match TRBD2. The CDR3 totals 15 residues. V lost 4 bases, J lost 0 bases, and 6 bases stayed unmatched. The V gene's germline CDR1 is LGHNA and CDR2 YNFKEQ. Here the CDR3 DNA reads TGTGCCAGCAGCCCACGGGTAGCGGGCTCCTACGAGCAGTACTTC. This gives the protein CASSPRVAGSYEQYF.